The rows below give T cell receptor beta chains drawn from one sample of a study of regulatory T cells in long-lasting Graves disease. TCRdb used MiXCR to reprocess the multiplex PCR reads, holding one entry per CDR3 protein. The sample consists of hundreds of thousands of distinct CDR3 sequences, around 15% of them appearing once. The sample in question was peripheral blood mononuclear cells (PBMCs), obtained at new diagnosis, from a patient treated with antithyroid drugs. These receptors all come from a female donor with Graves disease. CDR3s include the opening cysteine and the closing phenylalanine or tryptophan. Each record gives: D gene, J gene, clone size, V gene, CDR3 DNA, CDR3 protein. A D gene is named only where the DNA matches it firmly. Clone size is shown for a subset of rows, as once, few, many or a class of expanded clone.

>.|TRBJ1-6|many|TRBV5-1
TGCGCCAGCAGCGGGGGTGTTGGAGACTCACCCCTCCACTTT
CASSGGVGDSPLHF
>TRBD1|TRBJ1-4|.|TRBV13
TGTGCCAGCAGCCAGGGACAGGGTGAAACTAATGAAAAACTGTTTTTT
CASSQGQGETNEKLFF
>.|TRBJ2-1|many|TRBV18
TGTGCCAGCTCAGCGGAGGGCCCCCTGGTTGAGCAGTTCTTC
CASSAEGPLVEQFF
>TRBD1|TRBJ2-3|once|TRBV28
TGTGCCAGCAGGAGGGACAGGGGAGCAGATACGCAGTATTTT
CASRRDRGADTQYF
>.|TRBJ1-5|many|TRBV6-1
TGTGCCAGCAGTGGGGGGGGATCGCATCCTCTAAGCGCTAACCAGCCCCAGCATTTT
CASSGGGSHPLSANQPQHF
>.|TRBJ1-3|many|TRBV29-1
TGCAGCGTTGAAGATCCGGCAGGGTGGTCTGGAAACACCATATATTTT
CSVEDPAGWSGNTIYF
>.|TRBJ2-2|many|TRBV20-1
TGCAGTGCTAGAGGGGGCTGGAACACCGGGGAGCTGTTTTTT
CSARGGWNTGELFF
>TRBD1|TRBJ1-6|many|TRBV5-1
TGCGCCAGCAGTACAGCCGGGACAGGGGGATCACCCCTCCACTTT
CASSTAGTGGSPLHF
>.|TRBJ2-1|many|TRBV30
TGTGCCTGGAGCTTAGCGGCCTACAATGAGCAGTTCTTC
CAWSLAAYNEQFF
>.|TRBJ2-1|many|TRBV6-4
TGTGCCAGCAGTGAGGCCTCTAATAATGAGCAGTTCTTC
CASSEASNNEQFF
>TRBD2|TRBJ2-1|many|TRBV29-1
TGCAGCGTCCGGTCCCCTAGACTAGCGGGAGGGGAGCAGTTCTTC
CSVRSPRLAGGEQFF
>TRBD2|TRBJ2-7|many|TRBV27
TGTGCCAGCAGCCGCCCTAGCGGGAGAATGTCGCCCTGGTTTTACGAGCAGTACTTC
CASSRPSGRMSPWFYEQYF
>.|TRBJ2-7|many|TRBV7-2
TGTGCCAGCAGCGTAGGGCTTTACGAGCAGTACTTC
CASSVGLYEQYF
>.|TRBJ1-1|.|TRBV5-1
TGCGCCAGCAGCTTGGAAGGGGCAGGGGCCACTGAAGCTTTCTTT
CASSLEGAGATEAFF
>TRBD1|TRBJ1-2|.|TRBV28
TGTGCCAGCAGTGGACCGGGACAGGGGGCGCGTAATGGCTACACCTTC
CASSGPGQGARNGYTF
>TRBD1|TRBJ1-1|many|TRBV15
TGTGCCACCAGCAGACCCGGGACAGGGGCCTGGCTGAACACTGAAGCTTTCTTT
CATSRPGTGAWLNTEAFF